Shown below are 22 T cell receptor beta chains from a single sample sequenced in a study of graft-versus-host responses after intestinal transplantation. The protocol was immunoSEQ multiplex PCR, while the TCRdb copy is restricted to in-frame clones and leaves out a portion. The profile shows about 81,000 clones, roughly 90% of them singletons. These TCRs' antigens remain unknown. The source was unstimulated CD4+ T cells sorted from spleen or lymph node cells, collected before transplant. Receptor source: a human donor who was the organ donor for an intestinal transplant.

The chain is built from TRBV6-1 and TRBJ2-7, with 11 bases matching TRBD2. The ends lost 6 bases at V and 2 bases at J; junction bases unmatched: 0. The germline V gene has CDR1 MNHNS and CDR2 SASEGT. The CDR3 is made up of 13 amino acids. The CDR3, as DNA: TGTGCCAGCAGACTAGCGGGGGCCTACGAGCAGTACTTC. Amino acids: CASRLAGAYEQYF.

The V and J genes are TRBV15 and TRBJ2-4; D is ambiguous. With 0 bases removed from V and 2 bases from J, the gap between germline ends came to 11 bases. There are 16 residues in the CDR3. The germline V gene encodes CDR1 LNHNV and CDR2 YYDKDF (reference sequence). The CDR3 DNA follows: TGTGCCACCAGCAGAGATTCCAGACTCACCAAAAACATTCAGTACTTC. Translated, it gives CATSRDSRLTKNIQYF.

This clone occurred once. The V call is TRBV5-1, the J call TRBJ1-2; D call uncertain. V dropped 1 base and J dropped 0 bases, with 10 bases sitting between them. Germline CDR1 and CDR2: SGHRS and YFSETQ. The CDR3 length is 15 residues. CDR3 bases: TGCGCCAGCAGCTTGATGGTGCCGGCTAACTATGGCTACACCTTC. Amino acids: CASSLMVPANYGYTF.

The chain uses TRBV11-2 and TRBJ2-1; 12 nucleotides align to TRBD2. Germline CDR1 and CDR2: SGHAT and FQNNGV. The CDR3 consists of 16 residues. Losses at the gene ends were 2 bases for V and 9 bases for J; bases not matched to a gene: 8. The CDR3: CASSLFRLAGAGEQFF. DNA of the CDR3: TGTGCCAGCAGCTTATTTCGACTAGCGGGAGCCGGTGAGCAGTTCTTC.

J is TRBJ2-2 and V is TRBV5-1; 8 positions match TRBD1. The CDR3 has 17 amino acids. CDR1 and CDR2 from the germline V gene are SGHRS and YFSETQ. V lost 1 base to trimming and J lost 2 bases; unmatched junction nucleotides: 7. CDR3 sequence reads: CASSLIYQGANTGELFF. The CDR3 DNA is TGCGCCAGCAGCTTGATTTATCAGGGGGCAAACACCGGGGAGCTGTTTTTT. Drawing the rest from reference TRBV5-1 and TRBJ2-2, the complete variable domain is KAGVTQTPRYLIKTRGQQVTLSCSPISGHRSVSWYQQTPGQGLQFLFEYFSETQRNKGNFPGRFSGRQFSNSRSEMNVSTLELGDSALYLCASSLIYQGANTGELFFGEGSRLTVL.

This chain connects TRBV5-6 to TRBJ1-5; D possibly corresponds to TRBD1 (5 bases). Germline lookup yields CDR1 SGHDT and CDR2 YYEEEE. The CDR3 is made up of 15 amino acids. The V end was cut by 0 bases, the J end by 6 bases, with 13 bases between. CDR3 nucleotide sequence: TGTGCCAGCAGCTTGGCGGGGGTGGGGCCTCAGCCCCAGCATTTT. The encoded protein is CASSLAGVGPQPQHF. Using reference TRBV5-6 and TRBJ1-5 for the parts outside the CDR3, the full variable domain is DAGVTQSPTHLIKTRGQQVTLRCSPKSGHDTVSWYQQALGQGPQFIFQYYEEEERQRGNFPDRFSGHQFPNYSSELNVNALLLGDSALYLCASSLAGVGPQPQHFGDGTRLSIL.

The V call is TRBV7-8, the J call TRBJ2-1; D is possibly TRBD1 (5 bases). Deletions cut 5 bases from V and 2 bases from J, with 13 bases between. The CDR3 has 15 amino acids. Per germline, CDR1 SGHVS and CDR2 FQNEAQ. CDR3 protein: CASSPRWGPYNEQFF. CDR3 sequence (DNA): TGTGCCAGCAGCCCGAGGTGGGGCCCCTACAATGAGCAGTTCTTC.

This chain joins TRBV18 and TRBJ2-2; 10 bases match TRBD2. The CDR3 covers 15 residues. V dropped 3 bases and J dropped 5; count of bases not matched to a gene: 3. The germline V gene encodes CDR1 KGHSH and CDR2 LQKENI. Here the CDR3 reads CASSPASGGTGELFF. In DNA, the CDR3 is TGTGCCAGCTCACCGGCTAGCGGGGGAACCGGGGAGCTGTTTTTT.

The chain combines TRBV5-1 with TRBJ1-4; D gene ambiguous. V was trimmed by 1 base and J by 0 bases, leaving 4 bases between them. CDR3 length: 14 amino acids. CDR1 and CDR2 from the germline V gene are SGHRS and YFSETQ. The CDR3 loop is CASSLTATNEKLFF. The CDR3, as DNA: TGCGCCAGCAGCTTGACAGCAACTAATGAAAAACTGTTTTTT.

The rearrangement links TRBV10-3 to TRBJ1-2, with TRBD1 as a possible D gene (6 bases). Trimming cost V 6 bases and J 7 bases, with 15 bases left between them. The germline gives CDR1 ENHRY, CDR2 SYGVKD. There are 13 residues in the CDR3. The CDR3 sequence is CAIRSSGVGGYTF. In DNA, the CDR3 is TGTGCCATCAGGTCCTCAGGGGTAGGTGGCTACACCTTC.

This clone showed up just a few times. The chain links TRBV5-6 to TRBJ1-2, with a tentative D call TRBD1 (6 bases). Germline values: CDR1 SGHDT, CDR2 YYEEEE. This CDR3 region has 14 residues. V lost 0 bases, J lost 2 bases, and 8 bases lay in between. The CDR3 nucleotides are TGTGCCAGCAGCTTGGTTGGGGGCAACTATGGCTACACCTTC. It specifies CASSLVGGNYGYTF. Variable domain in full (rest from reference TRBV5-6 and TRBJ1-2): DAGVTQSPTHLIKTRGQQVTLRCSPKSGHDTVSWYQQALGQGPQFIFQYYEEEERQRGNFPDRFSGHQFPNYSSELNVNALLLGDSALYLCASSLVGGNYGYTFGSGTRLTVV.

CDR3 in amino acids: CSVEHTMNTEAFF. CDR3 in DNA: TGCAGCGTTGAACACACCATGAACACTGAAGCTTTCTTT. The chain recombines TRBV29-1 with TRBJ1-1; unclear D gene. The CDR3 totals 13 residues. The V end lost 2 bases, the J end lost 0 bases, and 7 bases lay between the germline ends. Germline values: CDR1 SQVTM, CDR2 ANQGSEA.

The J gene is TRBJ2-2, the V gene TRBV9, with 7 bases fitting TRBD1. The CDR3 loop spans 16 amino acids. Germline CDR1 and CDR2: SGDLS and YYNGEE. The junction had 6 bases not matched to a gene; V was cut back by 4 bases and J by 0 bases. The CDR3 spells CASSRSQGANTGELFF. CDR3 sequence (DNA): TGTGCCAGCAGCCGTAGCCAGGGGGCGAACACCGGGGAGCTGTTTTTT.

The J gene is TRBJ2-2, the V gene TRBV5-1; 11 bases map to TRBD2. Germline values: CDR1 SGHRS, CDR2 YFSETQ. J gave up 5 bases and V 4 bases, and 10 bases lay outside the gene matches. CDR3 length equals 17 residues. CDR3 amino acids: CASSRRLAGGMTGELFF. The CDR3, as DNA: TGCGCCAGCAGCCGAAGATTAGCGGGAGGGATGACCGGGGAGCTGTTTTTT.

The chain uses TRBV14 and TRBJ1-1; D gene ambiguous. This CDR3 spans 13 amino acids. The V gene's germline CDR1 is SGHDN and CDR2 FVKESK. The V gene lost 0 bases and the J gene lost 2 bases, with 4 bases spanning the gap. Here the CDR3 reads CASSQDTNTEAFF. Written as DNA, the CDR3 is TGTGCCAGCAGCCAAGACACTAACACTGAAGCTTTCTTT.

The chain combines TRBV19 with TRBJ2-5; D may be TRBD1 (5 bases). The J call may be faulty, since TRBJ2-7 better matches the DNA end. The CDR3 is 15 amino acids. Germline V gene lookup returns CDR1 LNHDA and CDR2 SQIVND (reference sequence). CDR3 sequence: CASSPLSGIIGEQYF. The CDR3 coding sequence is TGTGCCAGTAGCCCCCTCTCAGGGATTATAGGCGAGCAGTACTTC.

This rearrangement joins TRBV30 to TRBJ1-1; no definite D call. The CDR3 covers 13 residues. Germline CDR1 is GTSNPN and CDR2 is SVGIG (reference sequence). The V gene lost 2 bases and the J gene lost 4 bases, with 11 bases spanning the gap. This CDR3 reads CAWSRGSSTEAFF. CDR3 nucleotides: TGTGCCTGGAGTAGAGGGTCGAGCACTGAAGCTTTCTTT.

The chain has TRBV9 and TRBJ2-3, with D perhaps matching TRBD1 (5 bases). Germline V CDR1 and CDR2: SGDLS, YYNGEE. V was shortened by 4 bases and J by 2 bases, with 11 bases between the two germline ends. CDR3 size: 14 residues. The CDR3 region has the DNA TGTGCCAGCAGCCCCATGACAGTCACAGATACGCAGTATTTT. This sequence encodes CASSPMTVTDTQYF.

The CDR3 region is CASSRSGDYEQYF. The CDR3 DNA follows: TGTGCCAGCAGTCGTAGCGGGGACTACGAGCAGTACTTC. This chain connects TRBV6-6 to TRBJ2-7; TRBD2 matches 8 bases. The junction had 3 bases not matched to a gene; V was cut back by 5 bases and J by 3 bases. The CDR3 spans 13 residues. Germline CDR1 and CDR2: MNHNY and SVGAGI (reference sequence).

This chain uses TRBV19 with TRBJ1-2; D gene uncertain. The CDR3 length is 14 residues. Per germline, CDR1 LNHDA and CDR2 SQIVND (reference sequence). Trimming removed 7 bases at V and 0 bases at J, with 12 bases between. The CDR3 protein is CASTPTLSNYGYTF. CDR3 sequence (DNA): TGTGCCAGTACCCCGACACTCTCTAACTATGGCTACACCTTC.

V and J are TRBV30 and TRBJ1-1; tentative D call: TRBD1 (5 bases). Trimming pared 2 bases from V and 11 bases from J, leaving 24 bases between. Germline V gene sequence: CDR1 GTSNPN, CDR2 SVGIG (reference sequence). The CDR3 totals 15 residues. The CDR3 DNA reads TGTGCCTGGAGTACGCTGTTTGGGAACAGAGCAGGGGCTTTCTTT. Translation gives CAWSTLFGNRAGAFF. The whole variable domain, remainder taken from reference TRBV30 and TRBJ1-1, is SQTIHQWPATLVQPVGSPLSLECTVEGTSNPNLYWYRQAAGRGLQLLFYSVGIGQISSEVPQNLSASRPQDRQFILSSKKLLLSDSGFYLCAWSTLFGNRAGAFFGQGTRLTVV.

This clone was found once. The DNA of the CDR3 is TGTGCCAGTACAAGACAGGGGCCCTATGGCTACACCTTC. Amino acids: CASTRQGPYGYTF. The chain carries TRBV6-4 and TRBJ1-2; 8 positions agree with TRBD1. This CDR3 comprises 13 residues. Germline lookup yields CDR1 MRHNA and CDR2 SNTAGT. V trimming: 9 bases; J trimming: 4 bases; junction bases outside the gene matches: 7.